Detailed here is one T cell receptor beta chain. The antigen is not known. From germline, CDR1 is SEHNR and CDR2 FQNEAQ (reference sequence). The CDR3 has 15 residues. Trimming at V came to 7 bases and at J to 4 bases, leaving 9 bases not matched to a gene. TCRdb re-derived calls from the 5' RACE reads in MiXCR, one entry per CDR3 protein. The table shows roughly 700,000 distinct CDR3 sequences, with over 15% occurring only once. The data belong to a study of CD8 T cells in ankylosing spondylitis. Study-level points and caveats: A TCR beta motif made of under 10 highly homologous variants seemed typical of ankylosing spondylitis blood.

Sequenced material: blood, either unsorted or a sorted T cell fraction (not recorded which). The TCR sequence derives from a male donor with ankylosing spondylitis. This chain links TRBV7-9 with TRBJ2-1; TRBD2 agrees at 8 bases. The CDR3 nucleotides read TGTGCCAGCACACCGAAAGGCGGGGGGTACAATGAGCAGTTCTTC. Translated, it gives CASTPKGGGYNEQFF.